The 16 T cell receptor beta chains presented below share a single source sample, sequenced in a study of T cells in Graves' hyperthyroidism and ophthalmopathy. Amplification of TCR beta CDR3 regions used RNA as the template. The HTBI primer set drove a first-round RT-PCR of the TCR CDR3. TCRdb processed the multiplex PCR reads anew with MiXCR; each CDR3 protein has one entry. The data contain under 450,000 distinct CDR3 sequences, approximately 15% of them singletons. Sequenced: blood. Receptor source: a man aged 25-40 years with Graves' hyperthyroidism that later progressed to Graves' ophthalmopathy.

This clonotype was counted many times. The junction does not match germline at one end; this may be a read error. The chain is built from TRBV5-1 and TRBJ1-1; the match to TRBD1 covers 7 bases. This CDR3 comprises 14 residues. Per germline, CDR1 SGHRS and CDR2 YFSETQ. CDR3 bases: TGCGCCAGCAGCTTTACACAGGGGAACGCTGAAGCTTTCTTT. It specifies CASSFTQGNAEAFF. Complete variable domain (other parts from reference TRBV5-1 and TRBJ1-1): KAGVTQTPRYLIKTRGQQVTLSCSPISGHRSVSWYQQTPGQGLQFLFEYFSETQRNKGNFPGRFSGRQFSNSRSEMNVSTLELGDSALYLCASSFTQGNAEAFFGQGTRLTVV.

This clonotype was seen ten or more times. The chain combines TRBV27 with TRBJ2-2, with TRBD1 identical over 10 bases. The CDR3 loop spans 15 amino acids. Germline V gene lookup returns CDR1 MNHEY and CDR2 SMNVEV (reference sequence). The J segment lost 3 bases and the V segment lost 5 bases, leaving 3 bases of the junction unmatched. CDR3 in amino acids: CASSPTGGYTGELFF. In nucleotides, the CDR3 is TGTGCCAGCAGTCCGACAGGGGGCTACACCGGGGAGCTGTTTTTT.

This clonotype was recorded at least ten times. The V gene is TRBV6-1, the J gene TRBJ2-7, with D possibly being TRBD1 (6 bases). Trimming cost V 6 bases and J 2 bases, with 17 bases left between them. From germline, CDR1 is MNHNS and CDR2 SASEGT. This CDR3 is 15 amino acids long. The CDR3 sequence: CASRKTDSPPYEQYF. The DNA for the CDR3 is TGTGCCAGCAGAAAGACGGACAGTCCGCCCTACGAGCAGTACTTC.

There are many counts of this clonotype. This chain connects TRBV6-1 to TRBJ2-7; 7 positions agree with TRBD1. The CDR3 covers 14 residues. Germline CDR1 MNHNS, CDR2 SASEGT. The trim removed 6 bases at V and 0 bases at J, leaving 5 bases unmatched. The chain's CDR3 is CASSPRGTSYEQYF. The CDR3, as DNA: TGTGCCAGCAGCCCCAGGGGGACCTCCTACGAGCAGTACTTC.

This clonotype was observed a few times. The chain uses TRBV27 and TRBJ1-1; D gene uncertain. This CDR3 is built from 12 residues. V lost 3 bases to trimming and J lost 5 bases, with 7 bases between them. Per the germline V gene, CDR1 is MNHEY and CDR2 is SMNVEV (reference sequence). For the CDR3, the DNA is TGTGCCAGCAGTTTTTACGGGACTGAAGCTTTCTTT. Protein sequence: CASSFYGTEAFF.

The table lists this clonotype with many counts. V usage is TRBV6-1 and J usage is TRBJ1-1; D may be TRBD1 (6 bases). Trimming removed 4 bases from V and 0 bases from J, with 9 bases in between. This CDR3 comprises 14 residues. Germline lookup yields CDR1 MNHNS and CDR2 SASEGT. Here the CDR3 DNA reads TGTGCCAGCAGTGTCGGACAGCTGAACACTGAAGCTTTCTTT. As protein: CASSVGQLNTEAFF.

This clonotype was seen a few times. The V call is TRBV6-1, the J call TRBJ1-1; no clear D. The CDR3 totals 14 residues. The V end lost 4 bases, the J end lost 3 bases, and 12 bases lay between the germline ends. The germline gives CDR1 MNHNS, CDR2 SASEGT. CDR3 DNA: TGTGCCAGCAGTGGGTTAGGCCGCGACACTGAAGCTTTCTTT. Translation: CASSGLGRDTEAFF.

This chain uses TRBV6-5 with TRBJ2-7, with 9 bases matching TRBD2. The length of the CDR3 is 15 residues. Trimming cost V 0 bases and J 7 bases; bases outside gene matches: 7. Germline lookup yields CDR1 MNHEY and CDR2 SVGAGI. The CDR3 DNA reads as TGTGCCAGCAGTTACTCGATAGCGGGGGCGGGGGAGCAGTACTTC. Its translation is CASSYSIAGAGEQYF.

This chain connects TRBV6-2 or TRBV6-3 to TRBJ2-7, with 10 positions matching TRBD2. J gave up 7 bases and V 7 bases, and 10 bases lay outside the gene matches. The CDR3 loop spans 14 amino acids. Germline lookup yields CDR1 MNHEY and CDR2 SVGEGT. DNA for the CDR3: TGTGCCAGCATCCGGACTAGCGGTATTAGGGAGCAGTACTTC. It encodes CASIRTSGIREQYF.

This clonotype was counted at least ten times. The chain uses TRBV28 and TRBJ2-2; D uncertain. The germline V gene encodes CDR1 MDHEN and CDR2 SYDVKM. Trimming removed 3 bases from V and 3 bases from J, with 5 bases in between. This CDR3 contains 13 residues. CDR3 loop: CASSFAYTGELFF. The DNA of the CDR3 is TGTGCCAGCAGTTTCGCATACACCGGGGAGCTGTTTTTT.

The rearrangement uses TRBV2 and TRBJ1-6; D is uncertain. CDR3 length: 17 amino acids. Germline V gives CDR1 SNHLY, CDR2 FYNNEI. V was trimmed by 4 bases and J by 0 bases, leaving 13 bases between them. CDR3 in amino acids: CASSAGSPLSYNSPLHF. CDR3 nucleotides: TGTGCCAGCAGTGCCGGAAGCCCACTCTCCTATAATTCACCCCTCCACTTT.

The chain links TRBV6-1 to TRBJ1-5; no clear D. Germline-derived CDR1 and CDR2 are MNHNS and SASEGT. The CDR3 extends over 19 amino acids. Trimming left V 5 bases short and J 0 bases short, with 23 bases between. The CDR3 spells CASSPAGSNRFYSNQPQHF. CDR3 nucleotides: TGTGCCAGCAGTCCAGCCGGGAGTAACCGCTTTTATAGCAATCAGCCCCAGCATTTT.

There are a few counts of this clonotype. The gene calls are TRBV10-3 and TRBJ2-2, with D possibly matching TRBD1 (6 bases). Trimming removed 10 bases from V and 9 bases from J, with 12 bases in between. Germline values: CDR1 ENHRY, CDR2 SYGVKD. The CDR3 totals 11 residues. Written as DNA, the CDR3 is TGTGCCACCAGACAGGCCAGGGAGCTGTTTTTT. This translates into CATRQARELFF.

The table lists this clonotype with a count of one. V and J are TRBV3-1 and TRBJ2-7; D remains unclear. The V end was cut by 0 bases, the J end by 4 bases, with 16 bases between. CDR1 is LGHDT and CDR2 is YNNKEL in the germline V gene (reference sequence). This CDR3 is built from 16 residues. The CDR3, as DNA: TGTGCCAGCAGCCAAGATTTTCGAATAGGGAATTACGAGCAGTACTTC. Translation gives CASSQDFRIGNYEQYF.

A few counts support this clonotype. V and J are TRBV3-1 and TRBJ2-7; TRBD2 might be the D (6 bases). The CDR3 extends over 15 amino acids. V lost 2 bases, J lost 5 bases, and 16 bases lay in between. In germline, CDR1 is LGHDT, CDR2 YNNKEL (reference sequence). The CDR3 DNA reads as TGTGCCAGCAGCCAAATCGAGACTAGTAGACACGAGCAGTACTTC. This encodes CASSQIETSRHEQYF.

The chain recombines TRBV27 with TRBJ2-3; D possibly matches TRBD1 or TRBD2 (5 bases each). The V end lost 3 bases, the J end lost 4 bases, and 14 bases lay between the germline ends. The V gene's germline CDR1 is MNHEY and CDR2 SMNVEV (reference sequence). CDR3 length: 15 residues. CDR3 coding DNA: TGTGCCAGCAGTTTTAAGGGGAGCCGCTCAGATACGCAGTATTTT. It is translated as CASSFKGSRSDTQYF.